This is a list of T cell receptor beta chains from one sample in a study of radiotherapy plus CTLA-4 blockade in lung cancer. Using immunoSEQ multiplex PCR, the repertoire was profiled, and TCRdb retains in-frame clones only, with some absent. The sample shows about 50,000 clones, 84% of them seen only once. The material was peripheral blood, obtained from a patient treated with radiotherapy plus ipilimumab. The receptors here all came from a human donor with non-small cell lung cancer whose response to radiotherapy plus ipilimumab could not be evaluated. Each CDR3 is given with its conserved first and last residue. D genes are given only for firm matches. Rows may omit the clone size; those that give it use once, few, many or a size class.

abundance,v_gene,j_gene,d_gene,CDR3nt,CDR3aa
NA,TRBV7-2,TRBJ2-1,TRBD2,TGTGCCAGCAGCTTAGAGGCGGGGAGGGCCACCTACAATGAGCAGTTCTTC,CASSLEAGRATYNEQFF
NA,TRBV6-6,TRBJ2-3,NA,TGTGCCAGCGCCTCGATTACTGGCGGTTACACAGATACGCAGTATTTT,CASASITGGYTDTQYF
NA,TRBV7-3,TRBJ2-1,NA,TGTGCCAGCAGCCCTTATCCGGGACTCCCCTACAATGAGCAGTTCTTC,CASSPYPGLPYNEQFF
NA,TRBV9,TRBJ1-3,TRBD1,TGTGCCAGCAGCGTAGGAGAGGGACAGGGAGGAAACACCATATATTTT,CASSVGEGQGGNTIYF
once,TRBV28,TRBJ2-6,NA,TGTGCCAGCAGTTTTAGCGACCTTTTCTCTGGGGCCAACGTCCTGACTTTC,CASSFSDLFSGANVLTF
NA,TRBV7-9,TRBJ2-1,NA,TGTGCCAGCAGGCCAGAGGGATACAATGAGCAGTTCTTC,CASRPEGYNEQFF
NA,TRBV7-3,TRBJ1-2,TRBD1,TGTGCCAGCAGCTCTCTAGGACAGGGGCCGTTATCTTTTTATGGCTACACCTTC,CASSSLGQGPLSFYGYTF
NA,TRBV28,TRBJ1-5,NA,TGTGCCAGCAGTTTGGGCGGGGGGGATGGCAATCAGCCCCAGCATTTT,CASSLGGGDGNQPQHF
NA,TRBV28,TRBJ1-5,TRBD1,TGTGCCAGCAGTCGGGACAGGGAAAATCAGCCCCAGCATTTT,CASSRDRENQPQHF
NA,TRBV4-3,TRBJ1-2,TRBD1,TGCGCCAGCAGCCGGGACAGGAACAACTATGGCTACACCTTC,CASSRDRNNYGYTF
NA,TRBV5-1,TRBJ2-7,NA,TGCGCCAGCAGCTTGGGGGACACCTCCTACGAGCAGTACTTC,CASSLGDTSYEQYF
NA,TRBV7-2,TRBJ1-1,NA,TGTGCCAGCAGCTTCCGGGCCCAGGGGACTGAAGCTTTCTTT,CASSFRAQGTEAFF
NA,TRBV9,TRBJ2-6,NA,TGTGCCAGCAGCATTGGGCAGGGAAGGGGGGCCAACGTCCTGACTTTC,CASSIGQGRGANVLTF
few,TRBV27,TRBJ2-1,TRBD2,TGTGCCAGCAGTCCCCTACTGGGGAGCGGGAGGACGGATGAGCAGTTCTTC,CASSPLLGSGRTDEQFF
NA,TRBV4-1,TRBJ2-6,TRBD1,TGCGCCAGCAGCCAGCTGGGACAGGGGGCAGTGGGGGCCAACGTCCTGACTTTC,CASSQLGQGAVGANVLTF
NA,TRBV2,TRBJ2-1,TRBD2,TGTGCCAGCACGCCAGCGGGAGGGCCGTACAATGAGCAGTTCTTC,CASTPAGGPYNEQFF
NA,TRBV9,TRBJ2-7,TRBD2,TGTGCCAGCAGCGTGGGAGTCGGCGGGAGGGCCTCCGAGCAGTACTTC,CASSVGVGGRASEQYF
NA,TRBV7-9,TRBJ1-5,NA,TGTGCCAGCAGCCGGACGGACCAGGGGCCCCAGCATTTT,CASSRTDQGPQHF
NA,TRBV27,TRBJ1-1,NA,TGTGCCAGCAGTTTAGTGGGCGGACTCCGTGAAGCTTTCTTT,CASSLVGGLREAFF
NA,TRBV2,TRBJ1-2,NA,TGTGCCAGCAGTGAAGCAGGGGCCAGAACTAACTATGGCTACACCTTC,CASSEAGARTNYGYTF
NA,TRBV10-3,TRBJ2-7,NA,TGTGCCATCAGTGATTCTCCGGTCCGTTGGGACTTCCTTCTGGGCGAGCAGTACTTC,CAISDSPVRWDFLLGEQYF
NA,TRBV28,TRBJ1-3,NA,TGTGCCAGCAGTTTAGTCGGGGAAAGGGGAAACACCATATATTTT,CASSLVGERGNTIYF
few,TRBV30,TRBJ1-1,NA,TGTGCCTGGAGGGGAGGGAGGGACACTGAAGCTTTCTTT,CAWRGGRDTEAFF
NA,TRBV4-1,TRBJ2-7,NA,TGCGCCAGCAGCCCTACCGGAGCGTCCTACGAGCAGTACTTC,CASSPTGASYEQYF
NA,TRBV25-1,TRBJ1-1,TRBD1,TGTGCCAGCAGCACAGGGGCAGGGACTGAAGCTTTCTTT,CASSTGAGTEAFF
NA,TRBV6-5,TRBJ2-1,NA,TGTGCCAGCAGTTACTCGATCGGGAGCTCCTACAATGAGCAGTTCTTC,CASSYSIGSSYNEQFF
NA,TRBV25-1,TRBJ2-1,NA,TGTGCCAGCAGTGATTGGAGCAGTTCCTACAATGAGCAGTTCTTC,CASSDWSSSYNEQFF
NA,TRBV28,TRBJ1-5,TRBD1,TGTGCCAGCCACAGGGGGACTAATCAGCCCCAGCATTTT,CASHRGTNQPQHF
few,TRBV7-3,TRBJ2-1,NA,TGTGCCAGCAGCTTAATGGCGGGACCCAGTGAGCAGTTCTTC,CASSLMAGPSEQFF
NA,TRBV9,TRBJ1-1,NA,TGTGCCAGCAGCGTAGGTACAGACATGAACACTGAAGCTTTCTTT,CASSVGTDMNTEAFF
NA,TRBV6-5,TRBJ1-3,NA,TGTGCCAGCACGGGAGGAGTAGGAAACACCATATATTTT,CASTGGVGNTIYF
NA,TRBV5-1,TRBJ1-1,NA,TGCGCCAGCAGCTCCCGAGGAAGTGTGACTGAAGCTTTCTTT,CASSSRGSVTEAFF
NA,TRBV4-3,TRBJ2-3,TRBD1,TGCGCCAGCAGCCAGCTTTCCGGGACAGGTAGCACAGATACGCAGTATTTT,CASSQLSGTGSTDTQYF
NA,TRBV4-1,TRBJ2-1,TRBD2,TGCGCCAGCAGCCCAATTAGCGGGAGTAGTATCTTC,CASSPISGSSIF
NA,TRBV28,TRBJ2-7,TRBD1,TGTGCCAGCAGCACCGGGACAGGGGGCGCGAGCCCCTACGAGCAGTACTTC,CASSTGTGGASPYEQYF
NA,TRBV7-3,TRBJ2-1,NA,TGTGCCAGCAGCTTCGGACTACACAATGAGCAGTTCTTC,CASSFGLHNEQFF